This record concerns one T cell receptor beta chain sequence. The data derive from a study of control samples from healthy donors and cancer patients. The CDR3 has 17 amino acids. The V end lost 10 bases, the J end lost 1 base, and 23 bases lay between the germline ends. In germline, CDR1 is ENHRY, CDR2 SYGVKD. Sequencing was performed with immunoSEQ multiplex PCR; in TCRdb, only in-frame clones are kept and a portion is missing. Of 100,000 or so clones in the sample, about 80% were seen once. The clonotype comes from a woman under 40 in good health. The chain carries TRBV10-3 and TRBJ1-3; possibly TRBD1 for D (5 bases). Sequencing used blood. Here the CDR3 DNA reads TGTGCCACCTCCGGGACTCCGAACTCCCTATCTGGAAACACCATATATTTT. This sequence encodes CATSGTPNSLSGNTIYF.